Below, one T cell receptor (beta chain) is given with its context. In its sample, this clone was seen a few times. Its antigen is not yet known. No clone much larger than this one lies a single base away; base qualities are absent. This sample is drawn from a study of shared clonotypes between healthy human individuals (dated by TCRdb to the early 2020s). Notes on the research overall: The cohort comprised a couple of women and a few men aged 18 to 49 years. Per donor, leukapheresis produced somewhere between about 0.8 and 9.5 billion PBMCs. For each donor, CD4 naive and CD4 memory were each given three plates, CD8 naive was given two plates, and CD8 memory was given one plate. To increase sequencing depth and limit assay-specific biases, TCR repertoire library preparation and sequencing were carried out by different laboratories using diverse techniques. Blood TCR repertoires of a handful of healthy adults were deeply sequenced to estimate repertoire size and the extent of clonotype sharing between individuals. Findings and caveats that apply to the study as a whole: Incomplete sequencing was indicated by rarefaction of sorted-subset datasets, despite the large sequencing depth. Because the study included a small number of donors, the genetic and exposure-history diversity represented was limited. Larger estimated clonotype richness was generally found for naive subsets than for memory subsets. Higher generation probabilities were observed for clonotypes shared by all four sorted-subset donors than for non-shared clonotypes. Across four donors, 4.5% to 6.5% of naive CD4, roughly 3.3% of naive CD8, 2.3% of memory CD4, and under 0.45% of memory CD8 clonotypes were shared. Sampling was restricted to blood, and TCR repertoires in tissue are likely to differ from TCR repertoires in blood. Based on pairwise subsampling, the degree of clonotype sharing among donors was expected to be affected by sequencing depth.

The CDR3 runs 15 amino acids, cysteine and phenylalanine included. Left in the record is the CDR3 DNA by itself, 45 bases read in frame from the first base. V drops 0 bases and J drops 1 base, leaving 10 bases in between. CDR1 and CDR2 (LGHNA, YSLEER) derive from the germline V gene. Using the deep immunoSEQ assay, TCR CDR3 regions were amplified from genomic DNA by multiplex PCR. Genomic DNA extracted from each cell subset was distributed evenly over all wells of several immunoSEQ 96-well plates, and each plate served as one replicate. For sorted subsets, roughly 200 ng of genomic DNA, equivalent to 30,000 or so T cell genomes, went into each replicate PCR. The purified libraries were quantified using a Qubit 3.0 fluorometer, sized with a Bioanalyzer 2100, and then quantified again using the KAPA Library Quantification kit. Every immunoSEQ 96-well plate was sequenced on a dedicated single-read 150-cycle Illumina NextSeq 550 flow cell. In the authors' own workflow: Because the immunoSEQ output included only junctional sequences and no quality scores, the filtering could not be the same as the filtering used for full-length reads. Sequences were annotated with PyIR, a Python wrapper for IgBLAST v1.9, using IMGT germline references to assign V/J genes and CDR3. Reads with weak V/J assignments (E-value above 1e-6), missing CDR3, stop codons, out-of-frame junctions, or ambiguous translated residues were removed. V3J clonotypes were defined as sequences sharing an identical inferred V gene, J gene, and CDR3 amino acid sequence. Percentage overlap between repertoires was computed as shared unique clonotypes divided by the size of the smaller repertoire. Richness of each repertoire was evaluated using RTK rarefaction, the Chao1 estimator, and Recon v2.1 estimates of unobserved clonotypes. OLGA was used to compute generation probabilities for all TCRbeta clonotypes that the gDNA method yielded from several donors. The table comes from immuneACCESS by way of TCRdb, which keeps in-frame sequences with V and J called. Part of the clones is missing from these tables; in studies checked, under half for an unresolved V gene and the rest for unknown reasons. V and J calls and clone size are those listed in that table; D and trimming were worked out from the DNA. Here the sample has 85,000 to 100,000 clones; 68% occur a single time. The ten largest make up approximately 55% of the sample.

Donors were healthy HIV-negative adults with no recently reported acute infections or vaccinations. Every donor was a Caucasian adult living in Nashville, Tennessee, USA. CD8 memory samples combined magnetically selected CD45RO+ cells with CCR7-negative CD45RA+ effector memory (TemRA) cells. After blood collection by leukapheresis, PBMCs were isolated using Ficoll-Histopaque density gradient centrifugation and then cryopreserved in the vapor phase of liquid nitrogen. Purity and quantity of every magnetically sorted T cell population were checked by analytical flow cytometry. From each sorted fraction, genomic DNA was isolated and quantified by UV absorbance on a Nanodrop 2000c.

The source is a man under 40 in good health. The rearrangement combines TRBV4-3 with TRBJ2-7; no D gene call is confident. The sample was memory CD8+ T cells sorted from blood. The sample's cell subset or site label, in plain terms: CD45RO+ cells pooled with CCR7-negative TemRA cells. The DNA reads TGCGCCAGCAGCCAAGAGGTTTGGGGATCCTACGAGCAGTACTTC. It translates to CASSQEVWGSYEQYF.